Following are 21 T cell receptor beta chains from one sample sequenced in a study of blood T cell repertoires in COVID-19. This table comes from immunoSEQ multiplex PCR, and its TCRdb copy is limited to in-frame clones, with some not included. Of some 38,000 clones listed, more than 80% were seen once; the top ten hold about two fifths. Sequenced: peripheral blood. Receptors were obtained from a man aged 55 to 70 with active or convalescent COVID-19.

V is TRBV2 and J is TRBJ2-1; TRBD2 might be the D (5 bases). CDR1 is SNHLY and CDR2 is FYNNEI in the germline V gene. Trimming cost V 6 bases and J 6 bases, with 9 bases left between them. The CDR3 runs 12 residues. Here the CDR3 reads CASSRTGNEQFF. In DNA, the CDR3 is TGTGCCAGCAGCCGGACTGGCAATGAGCAGTTCTTC.

The chain joins TRBV19 to TRBJ1-1, with D hard to call. Germline V lookup: CDR1 LNHDA, CDR2 SQIVND (reference sequence). V shed 3 bases and J shed 2 bases, with 16 bases lying between them. The CDR3 is made up of 16 amino acids. CDR3 sequence: CASSMFGGRSNTEAFF. The CDR3, as DNA: TGTGCCAGTAGTATGTTTGGTGGCCGCTCAAACACTGAAGCTTTCTTT.

J is TRBJ1-2 and V is TRBV2, with a tentative D call TRBD1 (6 bases). The CDR3 runs to 14 residues. Germline assignment: CDR1 SNHLY and CDR2 FYNNEI. The germline V and J ends were trimmed by 9 bases and 2 bases, with 16 bases remaining between them. The CDR3, as DNA: TGTGCCAGTTGCCCCGGGACAACCAACTATGGCTACACCTTC. Its protein is CASCPGTTNYGYTF.

The chain is built from TRBV12-3 or TRBV12-4 and TRBJ1-1; perhaps TRBD1 as D (6 bases). The CDR3 has 13 amino acids. V was cut by 6 bases and J by 4 bases, with 12 bases left in between. The CDR3 loop is CASRNRVGTEAFF. The CDR3 DNA sequence: TGTGCCAGCAGAAACAGGGTAGGCACTGAAGCTTTCTTT.

On this clone: Additional DNA sequences in this sample encode the identical CDR3. V and J are TRBV5-1 and TRBJ1-3; D is unresolved. Germline CDR1 SGHRS, CDR2 YFSETQ. Trimming shortened V by 0 bases and J by 1 base, and 8 bases separated the two germline ends. The CDR3 has 15 amino acids. The CDR3 bases are TGCGCCAGCAGCTTGGCCGGAGGGTCTGGAAACACCATATATTTT. It codes for CASSLAGGSGNTIYF.

V and J are TRBV6-5 and TRBJ1-2; D gene uncertain. Trimming pared 5 bases from V and 5 bases from J, leaving 12 bases between. Germline-derived CDR1 and CDR2 are MNHEY and SVGAGI. The CDR3 length is 13 residues. The CDR3 sequence: CASSMEQIYGYTF. As DNA, the CDR3 is TGTGCCAGCAGTATGGAACAGATATATGGCTACACCTTC.

V is TRBV5-1 and J is TRBJ2-6, with 10 bases identical to TRBD1. V lost 4 bases, J lost 1 base, and 5 bases stayed unmatched. This CDR3 is 17 amino acids long. CDR1 and CDR2 from the germline V gene are SGHRS and YFSETQ. As DNA, the CDR3 is TGCGCCAGCAGCCACGGGACAGGGGCTTCTGGGGCCAACGTCCTGACTTTC. Translated, it gives CASSHGTGASGANVLTF.

This clone was seen more than once but under ten times. The V call is TRBV19, the J call TRBJ2-1; the match to TRBD1 covers 10 bases. The length of the CDR3 is 15 residues. The trim removed 4 bases at V and 2 bases at J, leaving 2 bases unmatched. CDR1 and CDR2 (germline): LNHDA, SQIVND (reference sequence). CDR3 loop: CASSKTGGTYNEQFF. The CDR3 DNA sequence: TGTGCCAGTAGTAAGACAGGGGGCACCTACAATGAGCAGTTCTTC.

The J gene is TRBJ1-3, the V gene TRBV7-8, with D possibly TRBD1 on 5 matching bases. The CDR3 totals 17 residues. Germline V gives CDR1 SGHVS, CDR2 FQNEAQ. Trimming cost V 0 bases and J 6 bases, with 18 bases left between them. This CDR3 reads CASSLAPRQGQQNTIYF. In nucleotides, the CDR3 is TGTGCCAGCAGCTTAGCCCCCCGTCAGGGCCAGCAAAACACCATATATTTT.

In its sample, this clone was seen a few times. For the CDR3, the DNA is TGTGCCAGCAGTCCCGGGGACAGGTTCAATGAAAAACTGTTTTTT. Translated, it gives CASSPGDRFNEKLFF. The J gene is TRBJ1-4, the V gene TRBV28, with 8 bases fitting TRBD1. Germline V gives CDR1 MDHEN, CDR2 SYDVKM. CDR3 size: 15 residues. Trimming removed 5 bases from V and 5 bases from J; junction bases left unmatched: 7.

This clone was detected only once. The chain joins TRBV5-6 to TRBJ2-1, with 11 bases lining up with TRBD2. CDR1 is SGHDT, CDR2 YYEEEE, per germline. With V trimmed by 5 bases and J by 8 bases, 15 bases remained unmatched. The CDR3 is 17 residues long. The CDR3 sequence: CASSPKRLAGGGHEQFF. CDR3 nucleotide sequence: TGTGCCAGCAGTCCGAAGCGCCTAGCGGGAGGCGGGCATGAGCAGTTCTTC.

The chain is built from TRBV5-1 and TRBJ2-1; 8 bases align to TRBD2. This CDR3 region has 17 residues. The germline V gene has CDR1 SGHRS and CDR2 YFSETQ. The V segment lost 4 bases and the J segment 4 bases; nucleotides outside the gene matches: 13. The CDR3 sequence is CASSATTSARFYNEQFF. CDR3 DNA: TGCGCCAGCAGCGCCACGACTAGCGCCCGATTTTACAATGAGCAGTTCTTC.

J is TRBJ1-3 and V is TRBV7-2; possible D gene TRBD1, 5 bases. Germline values: CDR1 SGHTA, CDR2 FQGNSA. Trimming left V 8 bases short and J 0 bases short, with 11 bases between. CDR3 length: 14 residues. CDR3 in DNA: TGTGCCAGCGGACATCGGAGCTCTGGAAACACCATATATTTT. Its protein is CASGHRSSGNTIYF.

The chain combines TRBV11-2 with TRBJ2-7; the D gene is possibly TRBD2 (5 bases). Germline V CDR1 and CDR2: SGHAT, FQNNGV. V gave up 3 bases and J gave up 3 bases, with 12 bases separating them. This CDR3 contains 14 residues. The DNA of the CDR3 is TGTGCCAGCAGCTTCCCGGGTCGGGGCTACGAGCAGTACGTC. Translated, it gives CASSFPGRGYEQYV.

The chain uses TRBV7-8 and TRBJ1-1, with TRBD1 as a possible D gene (6 bases). Trimming removed 5 bases at V and 4 bases at J, with 14 bases between. Germline assignment: CDR1 SGHVS and CDR2 FQNEAQ. This CDR3 is built from 14 residues. This CDR3 is CASSPTPQGTEAFF. CDR3 in DNA: TGTGCCAGCAGCCCAACCCCACAGGGCACTGAAGCTTTCTTT.

The count of this clone is one. For the CDR3, the DNA is TGTGCCAGCAGCCAAGGGACTAGCGGCCAAGAGACCCAGTACTTC. Translating it yields CASSQGTSGQETQYF. The chain carries TRBV4-2 and TRBJ2-5; 10 nucleotides line up with TRBD2. The germline V gene encodes CDR1 LGHNA and CDR2 YNFKEQ. The CDR3 length is 15 residues. The V and J ends lost 1 base and 1 base, in that order; junction bases with no gene match: 0.

The chain has TRBV18 and TRBJ2-1, with 7 bases that match TRBD1. The CDR3 is 17 amino acids. CDR1 is KGHSH, CDR2 LQKENI, per germline. J was trimmed by 4 bases and V by 5 bases; bases with no gene match: 14. In DNA, the CDR3 is TGTGCCAGCTCAAAACGTTTCGGACAGGAGACGTACAATGAGCAGTTCTTC. This codes for CASSKRFGQETYNEQFF.

The V gene is TRBV2, the J gene TRBJ1-1; D gene uncertain. Germline CDR1 reads SNHLY; CDR2 reads FYNNEI. Trimming stripped 4 bases from V and 8 bases from J, with 14 bases between. The CDR3 totals 13 residues. DNA of the CDR3: TGTGCCAGCAGTGTTTATGAGCTCGGGGAAGCTTTCTTT. It specifies CASSVYELGEAFF. Full variable domain (rest looked up from reference TRBV2 and TRBJ1-1): EPEVTQTPSHQVTQMGQEVILRCVPISNHLYFYWYRQILGQKVEFLVSFYNNEISEKSEIFDDQFSVERPDGSNFTLKIRSTKLEDSAMYFCASSVYELGEAFFGQGTRLTVV.

J is TRBJ2-5 and V is TRBV7-2; 11 nucleotides match TRBD2. The CDR3 runs to 15 residues. Germline V gene data show CDR1 as SGHTA and CDR2 as FQGNSA. Germline trimming cut 5 bases from V and 6 bases from J; bases unmatched to any gene: 8. CDR3 loop: CASSLLAGVGQTQYF. CDR3 nucleotide sequence: TGTGCCAGCAGCCTACTAGCGGGAGTAGGGCAGACCCAGTACTTC.

This clone was seen more than once but under ten times. The V and J genes are TRBV15 and TRBJ2-5; the D gene is possibly TRBD1 (6 bases). The CDR3 is made up of 16 amino acids. The V gene lost 2 bases and the J gene lost 2 bases, with 15 bases spanning the gap. Germline loops: CDR1 LNHNV, CDR2 YYDKDF (reference sequence). CDR3 bases: TGTGCCACCAGCAGACTTAACAGGGACCGACAAGAGACCCAGTACTTC. This gives the protein CATSRLNRDRQETQYF.

The rearrangement links TRBV30 to TRBJ1-6, with D possibly matching TRBD1 (6 bases). V was shortened by 3 bases and J by 6 bases, with 12 bases between the two germline ends. In germline, CDR1 is GTSNPN, CDR2 SVGIG (reference sequence). This CDR3 has 14 residues. Here the CDR3 reads CAWSPGQFNSPLHF. The CDR3 nucleotides read TGTGCCTGGAGCCCCGGACAGTTTAATTCACCCCTCCACTTT. The variable domain in full, with the rest retrieved from reference TRBV30 and TRBJ1-6, is SQTIHQWPATLVQPVGSPLSLECTVEGTSNPNLYWYRQAAGRGLQLLFYSVGIGQISSEVPQNLSASRPQDRQFILSSKKLLLSDSGFYLCAWSPGQFNSPLHFGNGTRLTVT.